These T cell receptor beta chains were read from a single sample in a study of blood T cell repertoires in COVID-19. Produced via immunoSEQ multiplex PCR; TCRdb's table is partial and in-frame only. The sample lists about 380,000 clones, roughly 91% occurring once. Material: PBMCs or T cells enriched from blood (not recorded which). These receptors all stem from a young woman who had recovered from COVID-19. The CDR3 runs from the conserved cysteine through the conserved F or W. D genes are given only for firm matches. Clone size is stated in some rows and not others, as once, few, many or a class when expanded.

clone size | J gene | V gene | D gene | CDR3 DNA | CDR3 protein
- | TRBJ1-1 | TRBV28 | TRBD1 | TGTGCCAGCAGTTCCCGGGACAGGGGAACTGAAGCTTTCTTT | CASSSRDRGTEAFF
- | TRBJ1-5 | TRBV12-3/TRBV12-4 | - | TGTGCCAGCAGTTCCCTTTCCGGGCAGCCCCAGCATTTT | CASSSLSGQPQHF
- | TRBJ1-4 | TRBV2 | - | TGTGCCAGCAGTGTCGGTAATGAAAAACTGTTTTTT | CASSVGNEKLFF
- | TRBJ2-1 | TRBV29-1 | - | TGCAGCGCCCAAGGGGGGGGCCACAATGAGCAGTTCTTC | CSAQGGGHNEQFF
- | TRBJ2-7 | TRBV27 | - | TGTGCCAGCAGGGCCCCGAGGGGGGAGCAGTACTTC | CASRAPRGEQYF
- | TRBJ2-7 | TRBV19 | TRBD2 | TGTGCCAGTAGTAACCGGGCTAGCGGGTTTTATCCTATACCCGAGCAGTACTTC | CASSNRASGFYPIPEQYF
- | TRBJ2-2 | TRBV5-1 | TRBD1 | TGCGCCAGCAGCTTGGGACAGGGGATGAACACCGGGGAGCTGTTTTTT | CASSLGQGMNTGELFF
- | TRBJ1-1 | TRBV30 | - | TGTGCCTGGAGTCTAAGGAACACTGAAGCTTTCTTT | CAWSLRNTEAFF
- | TRBJ1-4 | TRBV6-5 | TRBD1 | TGTGCCAGCAGTTACAGGACAGGGGAGGAAAAACTGTTTTTT | CASSYRTGEEKLFF
- | TRBJ1-6 | TRBV4-3 | TRBD1 | TGCGCCAGCAGCCAAGAGTATCACAGGGGGATCGGCTATAATTCACCCCTCCACTTT | CASSQEYHRGIGYNSPLHF
- | TRBJ1-2 | TRBV7-9 | - | TGTGCCAGCAGCTTCGGACAGCCTACGTTAAGTGGCTACACCTTC | CASSFGQPTLSGYTF
once | TRBJ2-6 | TRBV18 | TRBD1 | TGTGCCAGCTCACCACCGGTCTGGGCCAGGGGGCTTTCTGGGGCCAACGTCCTGACTTTC | CASSPPVWARGLSGANVLTF
- | TRBJ1-1 | TRBV6-2/TRBV6-3 | - | TGTGCCAGCAGTTACCCCGTAGGAGGGCCCTGGAACACTGAAGCTTTCTTT | CASSYPVGGPWNTEAFF
- | TRBJ2-1 | TRBV5-1 | TRBD2 | TGCGCCAGCAGCTTTCCGGGACTAACCCAGCCTGAGCAGTTCTTC | CASSFPGLTQPEQFF
- | TRBJ2-7 | TRBV13 | - | TGTGCCAGCACCCTTGACGCAGGGTCCTCCTACGAGCAGTACTTC | CASTLDAGSSYEQYF
- | TRBJ1-4 | TRBV30 | - | TGTGCCTGGGGGGCTGGGCAGATTAATGAAAAACTGTTTTTT | CAWGAGQINEKLFF
- | TRBJ1-2 | TRBV30 | - | TGTGCCTGGAGTGTATGGGCAGGCTATGGCTACACCTTC | CAWSVWAGYGYTF
- | TRBJ1-1 | TRBV7-9 | - | TGTGCCAGCGCTAATGAGGAGGGTCTGAACACTGAAGCTTTCTTT | CASANEEGLNTEAFF
- | TRBJ2-7 | TRBV6-5 | TRBD1 | TGTGCCAGCAGTTACTCGACCCAGGGGGCTGGAGAGCAGTACTTC | CASSYSTQGAGEQYF
- | TRBJ1-4 | TRBV3-1/TRBV3-2 | - | TGTGCCAGCAGCCAAGACCATCGGCAGGGCCCTAATGAAAAACTGTTTTTT | CASSQDHRQGPNEKLFF
- | TRBJ1-1 | TRBV5-4 | - | TGTGCCAGCAGCTCTTACAGCCGGAACACTGAAGCTTTCTTT | CASSSYSRNTEAFF
- | TRBJ1-1 | TRBV6-1 | - | TGTGCCAGCAGTGAAGTCGTCGCCAGTATGAACACTGAAGCTTTCTTT | CASSEVVASMNTEAFF
- | TRBJ2-7 | TRBV28 | TRBD1 | TGTGCCAGCAGTATGACAGGGGCCTACGAGCAGTACTTC | CASSMTGAYEQYF
once | TRBJ2-5 | TRBV7-9 | TRBD2 | TGTGCCAGCAGCTTAACTAGCGGGGGAGAGACCCAGTACTTC | CASSLTSGGETQYF
- | TRBJ1-6 | TRBV28 | TRBD1 | TGTGCCAGCAGGGGGGACAGGGGATTTAGTTCACCCCTCCACTTT | CASRGDRGFSSPLHF
- | TRBJ2-7 | TRBV19 | - | TGTGCCAGTAGTACTAGATCGGAGCAGTACTTC | CASSTRSEQYF
- | TRBJ1-5 | TRBV24-1 | - | TGTGCCACATCAGATAGCAATCAGCCCCAGCATTTT | CATSDSNQPQHF
- | TRBJ1-3 | TRBV6-5 | - | TGTGCCAGCAGTCGAGGGTACGGAAACACCATATATTTT | CASSRGYGNTIYF
- | TRBJ2-1 | TRBV5-5 | - | TGTGCCAGCAGCCCGGCCGGGACAAATATCAATGAGCAGTTCTTC | CASSPAGTNINEQFF
once | TRBJ2-7 | TRBV2 | TRBD1 | TGTGCCAGCAGTGAAGGGACAGGGCTGGACGAGCAGTACTTC | CASSEGTGLDEQYF
once | TRBJ1-6 | TRBV3-1/TRBV3-2 | TRBD1 | TGTGCCAGCAGCCAAGGCCACCGGGACAGGGGTCCACCCCTCCACTTT | CASSQGHRDRGPPLHF
- | TRBJ1-4 | TRBV7-9 | - | TGTGCCAGCAGCCAGAGAGACGAGGATGAAAAACTGTTTTTT | CASSQRDEDEKLFF
- | TRBJ2-7 | TRBV29-1 | TRBD2 | TGCAGCGTTGAAGATCAACGGGGGGATACCTACGAGCAGTACTTC | CSVEDQRGDTYEQYF
few | TRBJ1-1 | TRBV7-9 | - | TGTGCCAGCAGTTCGAGAGAAGCTTTCTTT | CASSSREAFF
- | TRBJ2-1 | TRBV19 | - | TGTGCCAGTAGTATGTACGGGTACAATGAGCAGTTCTTC | CASSMYGYNEQFF
- | TRBJ1-1 | TRBV19 | TRBD1 | TGTGCCAGTAGTAGCAAGACAGGGACTGAAGCTTTCTTT | CASSSKTGTEAFF
- | TRBJ1-5 | TRBV2 | - | TGTGCCAGCAGTGAGAGGAAAGGCGGCAATCAGCCCCAGCATTTT | CASSERKGGNQPQHF
few | TRBJ1-4 | TRBV4-1 | - | TGCGCCAGCAGCCAAGACGTCAGAGGGGAAAAACTGTTTTTT | CASSQDVRGEKLFF
- | TRBJ2-1 | TRBV11-2 | - | TGTGCCAGCAGCTTACAGGCAGGCTCCTACAATGAGCAGTTCTTC | CASSLQAGSYNEQFF
- | TRBJ2-2 | TRBV5-4 | TRBD2 | TGTGCCAGCAGCCGACTAGCGGGGTCCGCCGGGGAGCTGTTTTTT | CASSRLAGSAGELFF
- | TRBJ2-7 | TRBV30 | - | TGTGCCTGGAGCTATCTAGCCTACGAGCAGTACTTC | CAWSYLAYEQYF
few | TRBJ2-3 | TRBV6-1 | - | TGTGCCAGCAGTGACAGGTGGAGCACAGATACGCAGTATTTT | CASSDRWSTDTQYF
- | TRBJ1-5 | TRBV4-2 | - | TGTGCCAGCAGCCAAACGCGGGAAGGTCAGCCCCAGCATTTT | CASSQTREGQPQHF
once | TRBJ2-1 | TRBV7-7 | TRBD2 | TGTGCTAGCAGCCCCCCACAGGCGGGGGTAGATAATGAGCAGTTCTTC | CASSPPQAGVDNEQFF